The entry that follows covers one T cell receptor beta chain sequence. V was trimmed by 5 bases and J by 3 bases, leaving 12 bases between them. From germline, CDR1 is DFQATT and CDR2 SNEGSKA (reference sequence). The CDR3 is 13 residues long. This specimen comes from a study of response to subunit inactivated influenza vaccine. Using its own MiXCR run on the RT-PCR reads, TCRdb lists one record per CDR3 protein. This sample carries about 570,000 distinct CDR3 sequences, 11% of them seen once, and the ten largest clones take approximately 9.9%. These same records also appear under a second study, on T cells expressing NK-cell markers. That report adds: UMI-tagged 5'RACE template switching yielded the TCR beta cDNA. Eight donors were sequenced, of whom seven were HCMV-seropositive, while the remaining one was HCMV-seronegative. For over 5 donors, the dominant NKG2C+ clonotypes made up about 1.0-7.5% of their CD8+ T cells. It remained uncertain whether the expanded NKG2C+ T cell clones were specific for HCMV antigens.

The chain uses TRBV20-1 and TRBJ2-3; no definite D call. The sequence derives from a man aged 50 or older who received an inactivated influenza vaccine. Sequenced material: PBMCs from blood, taken on the day of vaccination. The CDR3 sequence is CSASHTRTDTQYF. The CDR3 nucleotides are TGCAGTGCTTCTCATACTCGGACAGATACGCAGTATTTT.